This TCR beta chain was profiled in a study of T cell repertoires in cytomegalovirus infection. Looked up from germline, CDR1 is SGHKS and CDR2 is YYEKEE (reference sequence). The CDR3 covers 17 residues. The trim removed 0 bases at V and 2 bases at J, leaving 8 bases unmatched. Using its own MiXCR run on the reads, TCRdb lists one record per CDR3 protein. Among under 300,000 distinct CDR3 sequences, approximately 17% were seen once, and the ten largest hold around half. This clonotype was seen only a few times. The TCR sequence derives from a human donor in good health (CMV status not recorded). Some clones in this sample may be carry-over from other donors' samples. The sequenced sample consisted of CD8+ T cells from PBMCs. The chain has TRBV5-5 and TRBJ2-5; TRBD2 aligns across 9 bases. The CDR3 reads CASSLESPLAGQETQYF. The CDR3 DNA is TGTGCCAGCAGCTTGGAATCCCCGCTAGCGGGACAAGAGACCCAGTACTTC.